This T cell receptor (beta chain) came from a study of shared clonotypes between healthy human individuals. Findings of the study overall: Non-shared clonotypes had lower generation probabilities than those shared by all four donors.

The length of the CDR3 is 16 residues. Germline-derived CDR1 and CDR2 are LNHNV and YYDKDF (reference sequence). J lost 3 bases, V lost 1 base, and 5 bases had no gene match. Repertoires were generated with immunoSEQ multiplex PCR, while TCRdb's copy carries only in-frame clones and drops some. The sample comprises under 850,000 clones, nearly 95% of which are singletons, and around 24% rests with the top ten. As regards this clone: Its specificity is unknown.

Terminally differentiated effector memory CD45RA+ cells were excluded by CCR7 positive selection of CD45RO-negative cells. The chain carries TRBV15 and TRBJ2-1, with 8 bases identical to TRBD2. Input material: naive CD8+ T cells sorted from blood. This clonotype originated in a man younger than 40 in good health. Here the CDR3 reads CATSRVRTSLYNEQFF. The CDR3 region has the DNA TGTGCCACCAGCAGAGTCCGGACTAGCCTCTACAATGAGCAGTTCTTC.